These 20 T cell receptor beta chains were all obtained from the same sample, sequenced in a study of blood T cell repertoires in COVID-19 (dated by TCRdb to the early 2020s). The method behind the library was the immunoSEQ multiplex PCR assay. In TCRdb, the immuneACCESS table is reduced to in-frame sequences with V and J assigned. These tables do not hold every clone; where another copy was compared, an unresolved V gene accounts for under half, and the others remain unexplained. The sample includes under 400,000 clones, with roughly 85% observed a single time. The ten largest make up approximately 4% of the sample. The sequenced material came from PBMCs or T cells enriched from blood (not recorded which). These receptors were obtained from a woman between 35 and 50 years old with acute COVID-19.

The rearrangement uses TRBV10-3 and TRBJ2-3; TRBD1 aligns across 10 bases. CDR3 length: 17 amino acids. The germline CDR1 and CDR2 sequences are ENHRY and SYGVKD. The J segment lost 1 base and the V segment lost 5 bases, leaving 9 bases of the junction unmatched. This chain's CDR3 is CAISPGDRGDGTDTQYF. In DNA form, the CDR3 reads TGTGCCATCAGTCCAGGGGACAGGGGAGATGGCACAGATACGCAGTATTTT.

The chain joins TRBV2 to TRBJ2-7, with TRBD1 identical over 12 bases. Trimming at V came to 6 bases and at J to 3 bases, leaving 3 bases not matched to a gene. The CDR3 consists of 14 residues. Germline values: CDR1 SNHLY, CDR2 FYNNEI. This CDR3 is CASRGQGADYEQYF. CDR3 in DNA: TGTGCCAGCAGGGGACAGGGGGCGGACTACGAGCAGTACTTC.

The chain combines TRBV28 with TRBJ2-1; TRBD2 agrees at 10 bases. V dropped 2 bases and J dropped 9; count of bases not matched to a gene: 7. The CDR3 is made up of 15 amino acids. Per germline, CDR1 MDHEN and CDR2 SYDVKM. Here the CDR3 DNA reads TGTGCCAGCAGTTTAGCAACTAGCGGGAAGTCTGAGCAGTTCTTC. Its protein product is CASSLATSGKSEQFF.

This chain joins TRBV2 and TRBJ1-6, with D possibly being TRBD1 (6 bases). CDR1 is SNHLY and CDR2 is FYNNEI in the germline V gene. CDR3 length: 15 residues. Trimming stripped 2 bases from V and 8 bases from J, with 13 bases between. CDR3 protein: CASSEWAGAYSPLHF. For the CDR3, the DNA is TGTGCCAGCAGTGAATGGGCGGGGGCCTATTCACCCCTCCACTTT.

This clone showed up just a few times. CDR3 coding DNA: TGTGCCAGCAGCTTATCAGGGTTCACTGAAGCTTTCTTT. Protein sequence: CASSLSGFTEAFF. V and J are TRBV7-3 and TRBJ1-1, with a weak D call TRBD1 (5 bases). The CDR3 is 13 amino acids. The germline V gene encodes CDR1 SGHTA and CDR2 FQGTGA. The V end was cut by 2 bases, the J end by 4 bases, with 8 bases between. The complete variable domain, with remaining parts taken from reference TRBV7-3 and TRBJ1-1, reads GAGVSQTPSNKVTEKGKYVELRCDPISGHTALYWYRQSLGQGPEFLIYFQGTGAADDSGLPNDRFFAVRPEGSVSTLKIQRTERGDSAVYLCASSLSGFTEAFFGQGTRLTVV.

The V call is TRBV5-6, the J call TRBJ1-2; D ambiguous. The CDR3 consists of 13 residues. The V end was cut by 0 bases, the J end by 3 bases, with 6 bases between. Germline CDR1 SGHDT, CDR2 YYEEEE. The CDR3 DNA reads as TGTGCCAGCAGCTTGGTACAAGACTATGGCTACACCTTC. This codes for CASSLVQDYGYTF. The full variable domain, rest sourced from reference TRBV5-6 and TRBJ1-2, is DAGVTQSPTHLIKTRGQQVTLRCSPKSGHDTVSWYQQALGQGPQFIFQYYEEEERQRGNFPDRFSGHQFPNYSSELNVNALLLGDSALYLCASSLVQDYGYTFGSGTRLTVV.

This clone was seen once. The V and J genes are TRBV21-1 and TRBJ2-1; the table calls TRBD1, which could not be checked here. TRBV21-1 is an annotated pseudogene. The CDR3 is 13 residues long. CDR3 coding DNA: TGTGCCCTCCGGGACAGGGAAACCAATGAGCAGTTCTTC. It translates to CALRDRETNEQFF.

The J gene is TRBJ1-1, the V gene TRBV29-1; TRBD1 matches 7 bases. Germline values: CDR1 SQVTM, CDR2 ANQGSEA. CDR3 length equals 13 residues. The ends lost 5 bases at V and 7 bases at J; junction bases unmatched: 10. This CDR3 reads CSVSPQGDREAFF. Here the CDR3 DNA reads TGCAGCGTTTCCCCGCAGGGGGACCGTGAAGCTTTCTTT.

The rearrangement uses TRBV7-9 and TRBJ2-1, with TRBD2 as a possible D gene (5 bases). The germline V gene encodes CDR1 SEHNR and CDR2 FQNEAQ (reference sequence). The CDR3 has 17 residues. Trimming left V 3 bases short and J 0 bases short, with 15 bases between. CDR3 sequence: CASSFLTGKSSYNEQFF. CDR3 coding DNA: TGTGCCAGCAGCTTCTTGACGGGGAAGAGCTCCTACAATGAGCAGTTCTTC.

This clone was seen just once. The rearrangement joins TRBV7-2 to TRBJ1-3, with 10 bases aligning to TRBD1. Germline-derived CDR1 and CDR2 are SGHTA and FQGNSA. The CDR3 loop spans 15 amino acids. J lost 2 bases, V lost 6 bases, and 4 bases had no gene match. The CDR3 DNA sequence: TGTGCCAGCAGACGACAGGGGGCTGCTGGAAACACCATATATTTT. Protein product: CASRRQGAAGNTIYF.

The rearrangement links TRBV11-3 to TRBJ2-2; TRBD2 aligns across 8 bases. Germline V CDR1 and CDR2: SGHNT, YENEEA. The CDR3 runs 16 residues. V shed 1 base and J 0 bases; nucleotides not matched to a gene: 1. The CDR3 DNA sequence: TGTGCCAGCAGCTTAGTAGCGGGAACGAACACCGGGGAGCTGTTTTTT. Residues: CASSLVAGTNTGELFF.

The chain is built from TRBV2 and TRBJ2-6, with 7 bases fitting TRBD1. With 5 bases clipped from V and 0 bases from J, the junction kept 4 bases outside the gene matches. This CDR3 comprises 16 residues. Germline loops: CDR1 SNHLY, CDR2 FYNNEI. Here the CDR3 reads CASSWDSTSGANVLTF. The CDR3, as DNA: TGTGCCAGCAGTTGGGACAGTACCTCTGGGGCCAACGTCCTGACTTTC.

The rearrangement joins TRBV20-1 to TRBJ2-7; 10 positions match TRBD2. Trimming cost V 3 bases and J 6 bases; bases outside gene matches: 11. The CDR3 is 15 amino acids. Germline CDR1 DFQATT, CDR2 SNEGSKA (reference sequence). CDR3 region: CSASPRLAGVVEQYF. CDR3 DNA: TGCAGTGCTAGTCCCCGGCTAGCGGGAGTAGTCGAGCAGTACTTC.

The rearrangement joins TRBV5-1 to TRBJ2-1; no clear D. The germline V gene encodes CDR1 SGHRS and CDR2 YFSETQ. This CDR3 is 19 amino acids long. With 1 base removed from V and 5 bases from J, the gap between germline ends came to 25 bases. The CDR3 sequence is CASSLYVGNIPGPDNEQFF. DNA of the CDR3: TGCGCCAGCAGCTTGTACGTCGGCAACATACCAGGTCCGGACAATGAGCAGTTCTTC.

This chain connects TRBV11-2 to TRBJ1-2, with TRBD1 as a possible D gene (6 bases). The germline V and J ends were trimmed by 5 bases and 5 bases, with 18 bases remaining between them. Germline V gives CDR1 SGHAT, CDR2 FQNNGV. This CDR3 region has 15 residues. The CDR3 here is CASSLTGPAGYGYTF. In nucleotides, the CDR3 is TGTGCCAGCAGCCTAACAGGGCCTGCTGGGTATGGCTACACCTTC.

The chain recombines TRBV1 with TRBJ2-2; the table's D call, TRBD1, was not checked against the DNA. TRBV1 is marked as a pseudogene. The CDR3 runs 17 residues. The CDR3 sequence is CTSSQELGQGATGELFF. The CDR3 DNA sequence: TGCACCAGCAGCCAAGAATTGGGACAAGGAGCCACCGGGGAGCTGTTTTTT.

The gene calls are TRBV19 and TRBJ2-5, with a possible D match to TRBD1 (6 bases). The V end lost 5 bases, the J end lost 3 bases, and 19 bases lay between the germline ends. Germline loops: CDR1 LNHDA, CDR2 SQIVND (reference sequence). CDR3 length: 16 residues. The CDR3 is CASSPTLGHKKETQYF. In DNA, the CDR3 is TGTGCCAGTAGTCCGACTTTGGGACACAAAAAAGAGACCCAGTACTTC.

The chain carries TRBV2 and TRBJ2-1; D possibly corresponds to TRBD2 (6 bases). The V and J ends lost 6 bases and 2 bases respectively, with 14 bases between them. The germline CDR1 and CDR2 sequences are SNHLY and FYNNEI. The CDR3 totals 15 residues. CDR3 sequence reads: CASRRAGNPYNEQFF. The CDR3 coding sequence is TGTGCCAGCAGGCGGGCGGGAAATCCCTACAATGAGCAGTTCTTC.

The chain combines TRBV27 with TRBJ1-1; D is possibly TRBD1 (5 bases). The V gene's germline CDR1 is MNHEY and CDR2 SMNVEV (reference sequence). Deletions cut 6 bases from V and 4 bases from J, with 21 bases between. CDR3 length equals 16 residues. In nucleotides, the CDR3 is TGTGCCAGCAGCCGGGGTTCGGCGGCGGGGCCCACTGAAGCTTTCTTT. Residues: CASSRGSAAGPTEAFF.

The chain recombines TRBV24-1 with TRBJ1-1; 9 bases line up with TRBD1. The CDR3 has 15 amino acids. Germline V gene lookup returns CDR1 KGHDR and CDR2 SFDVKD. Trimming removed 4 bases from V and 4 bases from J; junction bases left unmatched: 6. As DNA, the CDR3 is TGTGCCACCAGTGAGGCCGGGACAGGGCCCACTGAAGCTTTCTTT. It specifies CATSEAGTGPTEAFF.